One and the same sample provided the 20 T cell receptor beta chains below, sequenced in a study of cytomegalovirus exposure and HLA in healthy donors. The PCR had 60 Vbeta and 13 Jbeta primers. Profiled with immunoSEQ multiplex PCR; TCRdb holds only in-frame clones, not every one. The repertoire table contains 100,000 to 150,000 clones. Sequencing input: PBMCs. The receptors here all came from a young man in good health and CMV-seronegative.

The rearrangement joins TRBV18 to TRBJ1-3; a weak D match, TRBD1 (5 bases). The germline CDR1 and CDR2 sequences are KGHSH and LQKENI. V lost 3 bases and J lost 0, with 6 bases in between. This CDR3 contains 14 residues. CDR3 in amino acids: CASSPGLSGNTIYF. The CDR3 DNA sequence: TGTGCCAGCTCACCGGGACTCTCTGGAAACACCATATATTTT. Filled out from reference TRBV18 and TRBJ1-3, the complete variable domain reads NAGVMQNPRHLVRRRGQEARLRCSPMKGHSHVYWYRQLPEEGLKFMVYLQKENIIDESGMPKERFSAEFPKEGPSILRIQQVVRGDSAAYFCASSPGLSGNTIYFGEGSWLTVV.

The gene calls are TRBV28 and TRBJ2-3; D unresolved. The CDR3 loop spans 14 amino acids. V lost 3 bases to trimming and J lost 6 bases, with 13 bases between them. CDR1 is MDHEN, CDR2 SYDVKM, per germline. CDR3 nucleotides: TGTGCCAGCAGTTTCCCGTCGGTGTCGGATACGCAGTATTTT. Translating gives CASSFPSVSDTQYF.

This chain connects TRBV10-3 to TRBJ2-3; D may be TRBD1 (6 bases). Germline loops: CDR1 ENHRY, CDR2 SYGVKD. The CDR3 sequence is 13 residues long. The germline V and J ends were trimmed by 7 bases and 4 bases, with 12 bases remaining between them. As DNA, the CDR3 is TGTGCCATCAATTCAGGGGATCCAGATACGCAGTATTTT. Its translation is CAINSGDPDTQYF.

J is TRBJ2-3 and V is TRBV9; 9 positions agree with TRBD1. CDR1 and CDR2 from the germline V gene are SGDLS and YYNGEE. J was trimmed by 3 bases and V by 2 bases; bases with no gene match: 7. CDR3 length equals 16 residues. The CDR3 here is CASSVAPGTGTDTQYF. The CDR3 DNA reads TGTGCCAGCAGCGTCGCCCCCGGGACAGGGACAGATACGCAGTATTTT.

Concerning this clone: The germline gene is not matched at one end of the junction; a read error may be the cause. The chain links TRBV7-9 to TRBJ2-4, with D tentatively TRBD2 (6 bases). Per germline, CDR1 SEHNR and CDR2 FQNEAQ (reference sequence). The CDR3 covers 12 residues. The CDR3, as DNA: TGTGCCAGCAGCTTAATTGCTCGCGGGGAGGACTTC. Translated, it gives CASSLIARGEDF.

V usage is TRBV13 and J usage is TRBJ1-1, with D possibly matching TRBD1 (5 bases). Germline CDR1 reads PRHDT; CDR2 reads FYEKMQ (reference sequence). V gave up 1 base and J gave up 0 bases, with 18 bases separating them. The CDR3 sequence is 18 residues long. This CDR3 is CASSLAGMGGVMNTEAFF. CDR3 coding DNA: TGTGCCAGCAGCTTAGCGGGAATGGGGGGGGTTATGAACACTGAAGCTTTCTTT.

This chain joins TRBV5-6 and TRBJ1-2, with TRBD1 as a possible D gene (5 bases). V shed 8 bases and J shed 3 bases, with 14 bases lying between them. The CDR3 runs to 13 residues. The V gene's germline CDR1 is SGHDT and CDR2 YYEEEE. CDR3 region: CASSGYVDYGYTF. CDR3 DNA sequence: TGTGCCAGTTCAGGGTACGTTGACTATGGCTACACCTTC.

The CDR3 region has the DNA TGTGCCAGCAGCCCCTATCTGGGTTCGGGTGATTATGGCTACACCTTC. It is translated as CASSPYLGSGDYGYTF. J is TRBJ1-2 and V is TRBV11-1; D not certain. The CDR3 has 16 residues. The V gene's germline CDR1 is SGHAT and CDR2 FQDESV (reference sequence). V was pared by 5 bases and J by 5 bases, with 21 bases between.

The chain employs TRBV10-3 and TRBJ2-3; D possibly corresponds to TRBD2 (5 bases). Trimming removed 4 bases from V and 3 bases from J, with 8 bases in between. CDR3 length: 13 amino acids. The germline CDR1 and CDR2 sequences are ENHRY and SYGVKD. This chain's CDR3 is CAISAGITDTQYF. As DNA, the CDR3 is TGTGCCATCAGTGCGGGGATTACAGATACGCAGTATTTT.

The chain combines TRBV10-3 with TRBJ1-5; 9 bases agree with TRBD1. The CDR3 is 13 amino acids. From germline, CDR1 is ENHRY and CDR2 SYGVKD. After removal of 6 bases from V and 5 bases from J, the junction contained 2 bases not matched to a gene. The CDR3 DNA reads as TGTGCCATCAGGGGACAGGGCTATCAGCCCCAGCATTTT. Its protein is CAIRGQGYQPQHF.

The chain recombines TRBV18 with TRBJ2-3; 8 bases are a match to TRBD1. Germline assignment: CDR1 KGHSH and CDR2 LQKENI. V lost 5 bases to trimming and J lost 0 bases; unmatched junction nucleotides: 4. This CDR3 has 15 amino acids. CDR3 sequence reads: CASSKRQGSTDTQYF. CDR3 coding DNA: TGTGCCAGCTCAAAACGACAGGGGAGCACAGATACGCAGTATTTT.

This sequence joins TRBV4-2 and TRBJ1-2; a possible D gene is TRBD1 (6 bases). The V gene lost 1 base and the J gene lost 6 bases, with 15 bases spanning the gap. This CDR3 has 15 residues. The germline gives CDR1 LGHNA, CDR2 YNFKEQ. The CDR3 spells CASSQGETGTNGYTF. The CDR3 nucleotides read TGTGCCAGCAGCCAAGGGGAGACCGGGACAAATGGCTACACCTTC.

This rearrangement joins TRBV6-5 to TRBJ1-5; no reliable D call. The CDR3 is 13 amino acids. Trimming left V 5 bases short and J 6 bases short, with 11 bases between. Germline V gives CDR1 MNHEY, CDR2 SVGAGI. CDR3: CASSDLTGQPQHF. CDR3 sequence (DNA): TGTGCCAGCAGTGACTTAACTGGTCAGCCCCAGCATTTT.

The V gene is TRBV4-1, the J gene TRBJ2-3; 9 bases line up with TRBD1. Germline-derived CDR1 and CDR2 are MGHRA and YSYEKL. The CDR3 length is 15 residues. The V gene end was trimmed by 1 base and the J gene end by 3 bases; junction bases not matched to a gene: 2. CDR3: CASSQGDRATDTQYF. The DNA for the CDR3 is TGCGCCAGCAGCCAAGGGGACAGGGCTACAGATACGCAGTATTTT.

This chain uses TRBV7-2 with TRBJ2-7; 9 bases fit TRBD2. V lost 4 bases, J lost 2 bases, and 3 bases stayed unmatched. This CDR3 is 14 amino acids long. In germline, CDR1 is SGHTA, CDR2 FQGNSA. DNA for the CDR3: TGTGCCAGCAGCTCAGTAGCGGGGGCCTACGAGCAGTACTTC. Its protein product is CASSSVAGAYEQYF.

V and J are TRBV5-1 and TRBJ2-5; 9 bases are shared with TRBD2. The CDR3 is 15 amino acids. The germline V gene encodes CDR1 SGHRS and CDR2 YFSETQ. The junction had 3 bases not matched to a gene; V was cut back by 1 base and J by 2 bases. The CDR3 coding sequence is TGCGCCAGCAGCTTGAGCGGGAGGTTACAAGAGACCCAGTACTTC. Its translation is CASSLSGRLQETQYF.

V usage is TRBV19 and J usage is TRBJ1-5, with D tentatively TRBD1 (5 bases). CDR1 and CDR2 (germline): LNHDA, SQIVND (reference sequence). This CDR3 has 15 residues. With 1 base removed from V and 4 bases from J, the gap between germline ends came to 11 bases. CDR3 sequence (DNA): TGTGCCAGTAGTATAGGGAGACAGTCGAATCAGCCCCAGCATTTT. Encoded protein: CASSIGRQSNQPQHF.

The V call is TRBV30, the J call TRBJ1-1; no definite D call. Germline-derived CDR1 and CDR2 are GTSNPN and SVGIG (reference sequence). This CDR3 spans 11 amino acids. V was pared by 4 bases and J by 1 base, with 4 bases between. This CDR3 is CAWTKNTEAFF. CDR3 in DNA: TGTGCCTGGACCAAGAACACTGAAGCTTTCTTT. Variable domain in full (rest from reference TRBV30 and TRBJ1-1): SQTIHQWPATLVQPVGSPLSLECTVEGTSNPNLYWYRQAAGRGLQLLFYSVGIGQISSEVPQNLSASRPQDRQFILSSKKLLLSDSGFYLCAWTKNTEAFFGQGTRLTVV.

The chain has TRBV2 and TRBJ1-1, with D tentatively TRBD1 (6 bases). The V gene lost 6 bases and the J gene lost 5 bases, with 10 bases spanning the gap. The CDR3 spans 12 residues. In germline, CDR1 is SNHLY, CDR2 FYNNEI. CDR3 amino acids: CASRGQTTEAFF. CDR3 bases: TGTGCCAGCAGAGGACAGACGACTGAAGCTTTCTTT.

This rearrangement joins TRBV5-1 to TRBJ2-6; 7 nucleotides match TRBD1. The CDR3 sequence is 17 residues long. Unmatched junction bases numbered 4, after V lost 0 bases and J lost 1 base. Germline CDR1 and CDR2: SGHRS and YFSETQ. CDR3 protein: CASSLASGGSGANVLTF. CDR3 nucleotide sequence: TGCGCCAGCAGCTTGGCTTCAGGGGGTTCTGGGGCCAACGTCCTGACTTTC. The full variable domain, in which reference TRBV5-1 and TRBJ2-6 provide the parts outside the CDR3, is KAGVTQTPRYLIKTRGQQVTLSCSPISGHRSVSWYQQTPGQGLQFLFEYFSETQRNKGNFPGRFSGRQFSNSRSEMNVSTLELGDSALYLCASSLASGGSGANVLTFGAGSRLTVL.